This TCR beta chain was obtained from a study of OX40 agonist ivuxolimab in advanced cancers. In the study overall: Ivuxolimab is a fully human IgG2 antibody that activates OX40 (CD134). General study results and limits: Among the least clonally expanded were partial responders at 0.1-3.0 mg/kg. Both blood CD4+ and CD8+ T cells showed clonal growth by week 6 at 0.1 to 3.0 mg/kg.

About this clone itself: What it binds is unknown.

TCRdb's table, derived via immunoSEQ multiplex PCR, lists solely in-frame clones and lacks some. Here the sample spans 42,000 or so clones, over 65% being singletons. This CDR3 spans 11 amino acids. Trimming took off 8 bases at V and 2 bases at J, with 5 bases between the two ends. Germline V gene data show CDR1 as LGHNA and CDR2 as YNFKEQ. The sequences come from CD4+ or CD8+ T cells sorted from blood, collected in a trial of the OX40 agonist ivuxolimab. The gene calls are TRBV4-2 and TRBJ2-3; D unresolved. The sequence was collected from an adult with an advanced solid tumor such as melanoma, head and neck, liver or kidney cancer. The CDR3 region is CASGITDTQYF. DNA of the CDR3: TGTGCCAGCGGTATCACAGATACGCAGTATTTT.